Shown below are 25 T cell receptor beta chains from a single sample sequenced in a study of T cells in Graves' hyperthyroidism and ophthalmopathy. RNA transcripts were the template for amplifying TCR beta CDR3 regions. First-round RT-PCR targeting the TCR CDR3 was performed with the HTBI primer set. TCRdb passed the multiplex PCR reads through MiXCR, listing each CDR3 protein once. This table holds roughly 550,000 distinct CDR3 sequences, about 16% found once. Source material: blood. The receptors here all came from a woman younger than 45 with Graves' ophthalmopathy.

This clonotype was counted only a few times. The V and J genes are TRBV7-2 and TRBJ2-3, with D hard to call. Germline V gene sequence: CDR1 SGHTA, CDR2 FQGNSA. V was shortened by 0 bases and J by 2 bases, with 6 bases between the two germline ends. The CDR3 has 14 amino acids. For the CDR3, the DNA is TGTGCCAGCAGCTTAGCTTGGGTCACAGATACGCAGTATTTT. Its protein is CASSLAWVTDTQYF.

This clonotype was seen only a few times. The V and J genes are TRBV6-1 and TRBJ1-2; D possibly corresponds to TRBD1 (6 bases). Between the trimmed V and J ends, which lost 1 base and 5 bases, there was a span of 14 bases. Germline V CDR1 and CDR2: MNHNS, SASEGT. The CDR3 is made up of 15 amino acids. CDR3: CASSEEQGGSYGYTF. In DNA, the CDR3 is TGTGCCAGCAGTGAAGAACAGGGAGGTTCTTATGGCTACACCTTC.

This clonotype was counted a few times. The chain couples TRBV20-1 to TRBJ1-6; weak D call: TRBD1 (6 bases). The germline V and J ends were trimmed by 5 bases and 10 bases, with 18 bases remaining between them. CDR3 length: 14 residues. Per the germline V gene, CDR1 is DFQATT and CDR2 is SNEGSKA (reference sequence). The CDR3 loop reads CSASSGRGGSPLHF. The CDR3 region has the DNA TGCAGTGCTTCCTCAGGCAGGGGCGGCTCACCCCTCCACTTT.

In this sample, this clonotype turned up a few times. Just one base apart from a much larger clone, this may be a read error. The chain is built from TRBV28 and TRBJ1-2; D is possibly TRBD1 (6 bases). V dropped 6 bases and J dropped 8 bases, with 19 bases sitting between them. CDR1 and CDR2 from the germline V gene are MDHEN and SYDVKM. The CDR3 has 14 residues. CDR3 DNA sequence: TGTGCCAGCAGGACTCCGACAGGTGGCTGGGGCTACACCTTC. Translating gives CASRTPTGGWGYTF.

The chain employs TRBV6-1 and TRBJ2-5; D is tentatively TRBD1 or TRBD2 (6 bases each). The CDR3 sequence is 14 residues long. Trimming took off 6 bases at V and 5 bases at J, with 16 bases between the two ends. CDR1 MNHNS and CDR2 SASEGT come from the germline V gene. Written as DNA, the CDR3 is TGTGCCAGCAGACCCCAGGGGAGGAGGGAGACCCAGTACTTC. As protein: CASRPQGRRETQYF.

This clonotype was seen ten or more times. J is TRBJ2-7 and V is TRBV6-1; D unresolved. The CDR3 sequence is 12 residues long. V lost 2 bases to trimming and J lost 6 bases, with 8 bases between them. Germline loops: CDR1 MNHNS, CDR2 SASEGT. The chain's CDR3 is CASSESVGEQYF. DNA for the CDR3: TGTGCCAGCAGTGAATCGGTGGGCGAGCAGTACTTC.

This clonotype was detected ten times or more. The chain is built from TRBV12-3 or TRBV12-4 and TRBJ1-1; unclear D gene. V lost 6 bases, J lost 1 base, and 12 bases lay in between. The CDR3 contains 14 residues. The CDR3 is CASSPPPSNTEAFF. The DNA for the CDR3 is TGTGCCAGCAGCCCCCCCCCCTCGAACACTGAAGCTTTCTTT.

This clonotype was found many times. The rearrangement links TRBV20-1 to TRBJ2-3, with 8 positions matching TRBD2. The CDR3 sequence is 16 residues long. Germline assignment: CDR1 DFQATT and CDR2 SNEGSKA (reference sequence). Trimming at V came to 2 bases and at J to 5 bases, leaving 12 bases not matched to a gene. The CDR3: CSARLLAAEGIDTQYF. CDR3 DNA sequence: TGCAGTGCTAGACTACTAGCGGCGGAGGGTATAGATACGCAGTATTTT.

This clonotype was detected only a few times. The CDR3 here is CASKAGVQPQHF. The DNA for the CDR3 is TGTGCCAGCAAGGCAGGGGTTCAGCCCCAGCATTTT. The chain is built from TRBV6-1 and TRBJ1-5; D is possibly TRBD1 (6 bases). V shed 7 bases and J shed 6 bases, with 10 bases lying between them. Germline V gives CDR1 MNHNS, CDR2 SASEGT. This CDR3 has 12 amino acids.

Ten or more counts support this clonotype. The chain uses TRBV20-1 and TRBJ1-5; the D gene is possibly TRBD1 (6 bases). V was cut by 4 bases and J by 2 bases, with 12 bases left in between. CDR1 and CDR2 (germline): DFQATT, SNEGSKA (reference sequence). The CDR3 has 14 amino acids. CDR3 coding DNA: TGCAGTGCTATCCAGGGGCTGCGCAATCAGCCCCAGCATTTT. Translated: CSAIQGLRNQPQHF.

This clonotype was detected only a few times. The genes are TRBV28 and TRBJ2-7, with D tentatively TRBD1 (5 bases). V gave up 4 bases and J gave up 5 bases, with 9 bases separating them. Per the germline V gene, CDR1 is MDHEN and CDR2 is SYDVKM. The CDR3 is made up of 12 amino acids. The CDR3, as DNA: TGTGCCAGCAGTTCTTTCAGGGACGAGCAGTACTTC. Amino acid sequence: CASSSFRDEQYF.

The sample holds a few counts of this clonotype. This chain connects TRBV10-3 to TRBJ1-1; D call uncertain. The ends were cut back, 4 bases at V and 1 base at J, with 7 bases in the middle. The germline CDR1 and CDR2 sequences are ENHRY and SYGVKD. This CDR3 has 13 residues. As DNA, the CDR3 is TGTGCCATCAGTGCAGGCGGGAACACTGAAGCTTTCTTT. Protein: CAISAGGNTEAFF.

A remark on this clonotype: The junction departs from germline at one end; a sequencing error may be responsible. This chain joins TRBV5-4 and TRBJ1-1; no reliable D call. The CDR3 is 15 amino acids. Germline CDR1 and CDR2: SGHNT and YYREEE (reference sequence). The CDR3: CASSLGGLMNAEAFF. The CDR3 nucleotides are TGTGCCAGCAGCTTGGGAGGGCTCATGAACGCTGAAGCTTTCTTT.

J is TRBJ1-2 and V is TRBV28, with D maybe TRBD1 (6 bases). Trimming removed 9 bases at V and 4 bases at J, with 12 bases between. CDR1 and CDR2 (germline): MDHEN, SYDVKM. This CDR3 region has 12 residues. Written as DNA, the CDR3 is TGTGCCAGTGACAGGTCTGGCTATGGCTACACCTTC. It codes for CASDRSGYGYTF.

This clonotype appeared a few times. The chain employs TRBV5-1 and TRBJ2-5; no clear D gene. With 3 bases removed from V and 3 bases from J, the gap between germline ends came to 6 bases. This CDR3 contains 12 residues. Looked up from germline, CDR1 is SGHRS and CDR2 is YFSETQ. The CDR3: CASSYEEETQYF. CDR3 nucleotide sequence: TGCGCCAGCAGCTATGAAGAAGAGACCCAGTACTTC.

The chain joins TRBV28 to TRBJ2-7; D remains ambiguous. The CDR3 has 18 amino acids. Deletions cut 1 base from V and 2 bases from J, with 21 bases between. Germline V lookup: CDR1 MDHEN, CDR2 SYDVKM. The CDR3 DNA follows: TGTGCCAGCAGTTTATCTTGGAACCGGGCCTCCCGGACCTACGAGCAGTACTTC. Translated: CASSLSWNRASRTYEQYF.

The chain links TRBV12-3 or TRBV12-4 to TRBJ1-4; D not certain. The CDR3 is made up of 13 amino acids. V lost 3 bases and J lost 8, with 10 bases in between. As DNA, the CDR3 is TGTGCCAGCAGTTTGGGTTGGGCGGAAAAACTGTTTTTT. As protein: CASSLGWAEKLFF.

This clonotype was observed at least ten times. The chain uses TRBV7-2 and TRBJ1-2; the match to TRBD1 covers 8 bases. Trimming cost V 3 bases and J 7 bases; bases outside gene matches: 7. Germline lookup yields CDR1 SGHTA and CDR2 FQGNSA. The CDR3 consists of 14 residues. The CDR3 DNA is TGTGCCAGCAGCTTCAGGGGGCATCAAGGTGGCTACACCTTC. Translation gives CASSFRGHQGGYTF.

This clonotype was recorded at least ten times. The chain combines TRBV5-1 with TRBJ2-1; the match to TRBD2 covers 7 bases. J was trimmed by 3 bases and V by 0 bases; bases with no gene match: 6. Germline values: CDR1 SGHRS, CDR2 YFSETQ. The CDR3 consists of 16 residues. The CDR3 loop reads CASSLDLAAFYNEQFF. In DNA, the CDR3 is TGCGCCAGCAGCTTGGACCTAGCGGCTTTCTACAATGAGCAGTTCTTC.

A few counts support this clonotype. At one end the junction does not follow the germline gene, possibly because of a read error. V and J are TRBV5-1 and TRBJ2-7; the D is unclear. CDR1 is SGHRS and CDR2 is YFSETQ in the germline V gene. This CDR3 is built from 13 residues. CDR3 sequence (DNA): TGCGCCAGCAGCTTAAACAGCGCCTACGAGCAGTGCTTC. It encodes CASSLNSAYEQCF. The whole variable domain, filled in from reference TRBV5-1 and TRBJ2-7, reads KAGVTQTPRYLIKTRGQQVTLSCSPISGHRSVSWYQQTPGQGLQFLFEYFSETQRNKGNFPGRFSGRQFSNSRSEMNVSTLELGDSALYLCASSLNSAYEQCFGPGTRLTVT.

This clonotype was seen repeatedly, ten times or more. The rearrangement links TRBV29-1 to TRBJ2-2; D is ambiguous. Germline V CDR1 and CDR2: SQVTM, ANQGSEA. The CDR3 has 13 residues. Trimming cost V 5 bases and J 7 bases, with 14 bases left between them. The CDR3 DNA reads as TGCAGCGTTACCGGTGAAGGTAACGGGGAGCTGTTTTTT. Its translation is CSVTGEGNGELFF.

This chain links TRBV7-2 with TRBJ1-1; 7 bases line up with TRBD1. The J segment lost 3 bases and the V segment lost 4 bases, leaving 8 bases of the junction unmatched. This CDR3 is 15 amino acids long. Germline CDR1 and CDR2: SGHTA and FQGNSA. CDR3 nucleotides: TGTGCCAGCAGCTCGGGACCGGGACAGTACACTGAAGCTTTCTTT. Its protein product is CASSSGPGQYTEAFF. The full variable domain, completed using reference TRBV7-2 and TRBJ1-1, is GAGVSQSPSNKVTEKGKDVELRCDPISGHTALYWYRQSLGQGLEFLIYFQGNSAPDKSGLPSDRFSAERTGGSVSTLTIQRTQQEDSAVYLCASSSGPGQYTEAFFGQGTRLTVV.

This clonotype appeared a few times. The CDR3 sequence is CASSYYTRDRHSPLHF. CDR3 DNA: TGTGCCAGCAGCTATTATACCCGGGACAGGCATTCACCCCTCCACTTT. The genes are TRBV28 and TRBJ1-6, with 8 bases matching TRBD1. Germline V gene data show CDR1 as MDHEN and CDR2 as SYDVKM. V lost 6 bases, J lost 8 bases, and 12 bases stayed unmatched. The CDR3 extends over 16 amino acids.

This clonotype was seen repeatedly, ten times or more. J is TRBJ2-3 and V is TRBV18, with D tentatively TRBD2 (6 bases). V dropped 6 bases and J dropped 5 bases, with 18 bases sitting between them. The length of the CDR3 is 15 residues. Germline lookup yields CDR1 KGHSH and CDR2 LQKENI. CDR3 nucleotides: TGTGCCAGCTCCCCCGGGGGATCTGGCTTAGATACGCAGTATTTT. This translates into CASSPGGSGLDTQYF.

The chain links TRBV19 to TRBJ1-2, with TRBD1 identical over 9 bases. Germline V lookup: CDR1 LNHDA, CDR2 SQIVND (reference sequence). This CDR3 is built from 15 residues. J was trimmed by 2 bases and V by 7 bases; bases with no gene match: 8. Here the CDR3 DNA reads TGTGCCAGTATCTTAAGGACAGGGGCGAACTATGGCTACACCTTC. Its translation is CASILRTGANYGYTF.